Each of the 30 T cell receptor beta chains below was sequenced from the same sample in a study of molecular identifiers for immune sequencing clone quantification listed by TCRdb under 2018. Library preparation used PCR. The sequencer was a NextSeq 500. TCRdb passed the public sequencing reads through fastp at Q25 and MiXCR, retaining productive beta sequences. Rows merge per CDR3 protein into single entries with the most common DNA and genes. The sample table contains over 550,000 distinct CDR3 sequences; only one count was recorded for roughly 27% of them. 0.6% to 0.9% of the sample rests with the top ten. The sample consisted of naive CD8+ T cells from blood, with Jurkat cell RNA spiked in. Reading the label with the study, this specimen's cell subset or site is: FACS-sorted CD8+CD4-CCR7+CD45RA+ naive T cells. The receptors come from a human donor in good health. Some libraries in this study had Jurkat cell RNA spiked in.

A few counts support this clonotype. This chain connects TRBV27 to TRBJ2-3; D remains ambiguous. The V and J ends lost 3 bases and 2 bases respectively, with 12 bases between them. Germline values: CDR1 MNHEY, CDR2 SMNVEV (reference sequence). The CDR3 is 15 amino acids. CDR3: CASSFSGPPTDTQYF. In nucleotides, the CDR3 is TGTGCCAGCAGTTTCTCCGGGCCCCCCACAGATACGCAGTATTTT.

This clonotype has a count of ten or more. This sequence joins TRBV7-6 and TRBJ2-7; 13 bases map to TRBD2. The CDR3 covers 16 residues. The J segment lost 5 bases and the V segment lost 6 bases, leaving 10 bases of the junction unmatched. Germline-derived CDR1 and CDR2 are SGHVS and FNYEAQ. Here the CDR3 reads CASSSKGLAGEDEQYF. As DNA, the CDR3 is TGTGCCAGCAGTTCTAAAGGACTAGCGGGGGAAGACGAGCAGTACTTC. Full variable domain (rest looked up from reference TRBV7-6 and TRBJ2-7): GAGVSQSPRYKVTKRGQDVALRCDPISGHVSLYWYRQALGQGPEFLTYFNYEAQQDKSGLPNDRFSAERPEGSISTLTIQRTEQRDSAMYRCASSSKGLAGEDEQYFGPGTRLTVT.

This clonotype was seen a handful of times. The chain couples TRBV20-1 to TRBJ2-6, with D hard to call. The CDR3 length is 17 residues. Trimming took 1 base from V and 1 from J, leaving 14 bases between them. Per the germline V gene, CDR1 is DFQATT and CDR2 is SNEGSKA (reference sequence). The CDR3 reads CSARGSHWGSGANVLTF. DNA of the CDR3: TGCAGTGCTAGAGGTTCCCATTGGGGATCTGGGGCCAACGTCCTGACTTTC.

This clonotype was counted a few times. The chain combines TRBV15 with TRBJ2-7; no clear D. V lost 0 bases and J lost 4, with 7 bases in between. The CDR3 length is 13 residues. Germline V lookup: CDR1 LNHNV, CDR2 YYDKDF (reference sequence). The CDR3 sequence is CATSRDLEYEQYF. The CDR3 nucleotides read TGTGCCACCAGCAGAGATTTGGAGTACGAGCAGTACTTC.

The table lists this clonotype with a few counts. One end of the junction is discordant with germline, which a read error may explain. J is TRBJ1-1 and V is TRBV11-2; maybe TRBD1 (5 bases). The V gene's germline CDR1 is SGHAT and CDR2 FQNNGV. This CDR3 contains 17 residues. CDR3 nucleotide sequence: TGTGCCAGCAGCTTAGATCTAAAGACAGTTAAGAACACTGAAGTTTTCTTT. Encoded protein: CASSLDLKTVKNTEVFF.

This clonotype occurred a few times. V and J are TRBV27 and TRBJ2-1; 11 nucleotides line up with TRBD2. CDR1 is MNHEY, CDR2 SMNVEV, per germline (reference sequence). Germline trimming cut 5 bases from V and 4 bases from J; bases unmatched to any gene: 10. The CDR3 sequence is 17 residues long. The chain's CDR3 is CASSLTLLAGGYNEQFF. For the CDR3, the DNA is TGTGCCAGCAGTCTAACCTTGCTAGCGGGGGGATACAATGAGCAGTTCTTC.

This clonotype was seen at least ten times. V usage is TRBV4-1 and J usage is TRBJ1-1; no clear D. CDR3 length: 14 residues. Trimming stripped 0 bases from V and 5 bases from J, with 10 bases between. Germline values: CDR1 MGHRA, CDR2 YSYEKL. The DNA for the CDR3 is TGCGCCAGCAGCCAAGATCTCGAAGTTACTGAAGCTTTCTTT. This encodes CASSQDLEVTEAFF.

This clonotype was recorded many times. The V call is TRBV10-3, the J call TRBJ2-3, with D perhaps matching TRBD2 (5 bases). This CDR3 is built from 16 residues. V was cut by 2 bases and J by 5 bases, with 17 bases left in between. The germline gives CDR1 ENHRY, CDR2 SYGVKD. CDR3 loop: CAISEPIRAGLDTQYF. The CDR3 DNA sequence: TGTGCCATCAGTGAGCCCATCCGGGCGGGTCTAGATACGCAGTATTTT.

This clonotype was recorded at least ten times. V is TRBV27 and J is TRBJ1-1; no definite D call. Deletions cut 3 bases from V and 2 bases from J, with 10 bases between. From germline, CDR1 is MNHEY and CDR2 SMNVEV (reference sequence). The length of the CDR3 is 14 residues. The CDR3 loop is CASSLGGHNTEAFF. The CDR3 bases are TGTGCCAGCAGTTTGGGTGGCCATAACACTGAAGCTTTCTTT.

About this clonotype: This may come from a read error, since a much larger clone is one base off. V gene TRBV11-2 combines with J gene TRBJ2-5; no firm D call. The CDR3 runs 17 residues. CDR1 is SGHAT, CDR2 FQNNGV, per germline. The CDR3, as DNA: TGTGCCAGCAGCTTCTCTGTCCGTCCGGAGTACCAAAAGACCCAGTACTTC. The encoded protein is CASSFSVRPEYQKTQYF.

This clonotype showed up many times. V usage is TRBV5-5 and J usage is TRBJ2-3, with a possible D match to TRBD2 (6 bases). The CDR3 is 16 residues long. Trimming removed 0 bases at V and 5 bases at J, with 16 bases between. Germline V gives CDR1 SGHKS, CDR2 YYEKEE (reference sequence). In DNA form, the CDR3 reads TGTGCCAGCAGCTTGGGGGACTCCGTTTACTTAGATACGCAGTATTTT. Protein product: CASSLGDSVYLDTQYF.

As regards this clonotype: Since no conserved phenylalanine or tryptophan closes the CDR3, a read error is the likely cause. This chain connects TRBV5-5 to TRBJ2-1; TRBD2 matches at 10 bases. Germline V gene sequence: CDR1 SGHKS, CDR2 YYEKEE (reference sequence). The CDR3 length is 15 residues. The J segment lost 13 bases and the V segment lost 8 bases, leaving 18 bases of the junction unmatched. CDR3 protein: CARSLSGTSDHFQFL. DNA for the CDR3: TGTGCCAGAAGCCTATCCGGGACTAGCGACCATTTTCAGTTCCTC.

This chain joins TRBV7-2 and TRBJ1-1; tentatively, D is TRBD1 (5 bases). CDR3 length equals 15 residues. Germline V gives CDR1 SGHTA, CDR2 FQGNSA. The V end was cut by 6 bases, the J end by 0 bases, with 14 bases between. CDR3 in amino acids: CASSPEGIMNTEAFF. DNA of the CDR3: TGTGCCAGCAGTCCCGAGGGGATTATGAACACTGAAGCTTTCTTT.

This clonotype was observed a few times. This chain links TRBV27 with TRBJ1-5, with 10 bases that match TRBD1. Unmatched junction bases numbered 8, after V lost 2 bases and J lost 7 bases. Germline V gene sequence: CDR1 MNHEY, CDR2 SMNVEV (reference sequence). The length of the CDR3 is 16 residues. The CDR3 sequence is CASSLAGTGVRQPQHF. CDR3 nucleotide sequence: TGTGCCAGCAGTTTAGCAGGGACAGGGGTTCGGCAGCCCCAGCATTTT.

This clonotype was seen at least ten times. The chain uses TRBV27 and TRBJ1-1; D remains unclear. V shed 6 bases and J shed 7 bases, with 15 bases lying between them. Germline V CDR1 and CDR2: MNHEY, SMNVEV (reference sequence). The CDR3 is made up of 13 amino acids. The chain's CDR3 is CASSRNPADEAFF. CDR3 nucleotides: TGTGCCAGCAGCAGAAACCCGGCAGATGAAGCTTTCTTT.

This chain joins TRBV4-3 and TRBJ2-2, with 8 positions matching TRBD1. This CDR3 has 17 residues. The V segment lost 0 bases and the J segment 7 bases; nucleotides outside the gene matches: 10. CDR1 is LGHNA and CDR2 is YSLEER in the germline V gene. CDR3 DNA: TGCGCCAGCAGCCAAGATCTGCCAGGGGGCTATTACGGGGAGCTGTTTTTT. Translated, it gives CASSQDLPGGYYGELFF.

This clonotype was found many times. The chain links TRBV7-9 to TRBJ2-3, with TRBD2 matching 11 bases. The CDR3 is 13 residues long. Trimming cost V 5 bases and J 11 bases; bases outside gene matches: 6. Germline V gene sequence: CDR1 SEHNR, CDR2 FQNEAQ (reference sequence). CDR3 bases: TGTGCCAGCAGCGGACTAGCGGGCGGACAGCAGTATTTT. Translated, it gives CASSGLAGGQQYF.

Remarks on this clonotype: A much bigger clone sits one base away, suggesting this may be a read error. V is TRBV28 and J is TRBJ2-5, with a possible D match to TRBD1 (5 bases). Trimming took 1 base from V and 0 from J, leaving 12 bases between them. The CDR3 is made up of 16 amino acids. Germline V lookup: CDR1 MDHEN, CDR2 SYDVKM. The chain's CDR3 is CASSLLAGSYQETQYF. Here the CDR3 DNA reads TGTGCCAGCAGTTTATTAGCAGGGTCATACCAAGAGACCCAGTACTTC.

This chain links TRBV20-1 with TRBJ2-2, with D perhaps assigned TRBD1 or TRBD2 (5 bases each). In germline, CDR1 is DFQATT, CDR2 SNEGSKA (reference sequence). Trimming left V 4 bases short and J 1 base short, with 10 bases between. The CDR3 extends over 14 amino acids. CDR3 region: CSAIGDENTGELFF. CDR3 DNA sequence: TGCAGTGCTATTGGGGACGAGAACACCGGGGAGCTGTTTTTT.

This clonotype occurred many times. V usage is TRBV29-1 and J usage is TRBJ2-7; TRBD1 is a possible D gene (6 bases). Germline CDR1 and CDR2: SQVTM and ANQGSEA. The CDR3 runs 12 residues. V shed 5 bases and J shed 2 bases, with 10 bases lying between them. The CDR3 DNA is TGCAGCGTTTCCCGGGACACCTACGAGCAGTACTTC. It translates to CSVSRDTYEQYF.

This clonotype was seen repeatedly, ten times or more. The chain couples TRBV4-2 to TRBJ1-6; weak D call: TRBD1 (5 bases). Germline loops: CDR1 LGHNA, CDR2 YNFKEQ. CDR3 length equals 19 residues. Deletions cut 1 base from V and 8 bases from J, with 24 bases between. The DNA of the CDR3 is TGTGCCAGCAGCCAAGCTTGGGCAGGGCCAGGAGTTCGGGATTCACCCCTCCACTTT. Amino acids: CASSQAWAGPGVRDSPLHF.

This chain uses TRBV30 with TRBJ2-3; 9 bases fit TRBD2. The V and J ends lost 2 bases and 7 bases, in that order; junction bases with no gene match: 7. Looked up from germline, CDR1 is GTSNPN and CDR2 is SVGIG (reference sequence). This CDR3 contains 14 residues. The CDR3 nucleotides are TGTGCCTGGAGTAGCGGGGGGTCTACAAATACGCAGTATTTT. Its protein is CAWSSGGSTNTQYF.

This clonotype has a handful of counts. CDR3 region: CASSWGTSVGEQYF. DNA for the CDR3: TGTGCCAGCAGTTGGGGGACTAGCGTGGGTGAGCAGTACTTC. The chain combines TRBV27 with TRBJ2-7; 10 nucleotides line up with TRBD2. CDR3 length: 14 amino acids. Trimming cost V 4 bases and J 7 bases; bases outside gene matches: 7. Germline V lookup: CDR1 MNHEY, CDR2 SMNVEV (reference sequence).

In the case of this clonotype: A junction end diverges from the germline sequence, so it may reflect a read error. V and J are TRBV12-3 or TRBV12-4 and TRBJ1-2, with D hard to call. The CDR3 runs 15 residues. The CDR3 DNA reads TGTGCCAGCAGTTCCCAAACAGAGGTATTCAATGGCAACACCTTC. This encodes CASSSQTEVFNGNTF.

This clonotype was counted only a few times. This chain uses TRBV2 with TRBJ2-1, with TRBD1 identical over 8 bases. V dropped 5 bases and J dropped 4; count of bases not matched to a gene: 4. This CDR3 is 14 amino acids long. CDR1 and CDR2 (germline): SNHLY, FYNNEI. CDR3 residues: CASSPTGGYNEQFF. The CDR3 nucleotides are TGTGCCAGCAGTCCCACAGGGGGGTACAATGAGCAGTTCTTC.

In regard to this clonotype: A clone one base away is much larger, so this may be a read error. J is TRBJ1-1 and V is TRBV19; D gene ambiguous. The CDR3 consists of 14 residues. Germline CDR1 reads LNHDA; CDR2 reads SQIVND (reference sequence). CDR3 nucleotides: TGTGCCAGTAGTATGTCAGGCCTGAACCCTGAAGCTTTCTTT. Protein sequence: CASSMSGLNPEAFF.

This clonotype showed up many times. The chain links TRBV2 to TRBJ2-3; tentative D call: TRBD1 (5 bases). CDR1 is SNHLY, CDR2 FYNNEI, per germline. CDR3 length: 15 residues. V lost 4 bases, J lost 1 base, and 12 bases lay in between. The CDR3 DNA reads TGTGCCAGCAGTGCAGTAGTCAGGGGCACAGATACGCAGTATTTT. Encoded protein: CASSAVVRGTDTQYF.

Turning to this clonotype: This may come from a read error, since a much larger clone is one base off. The rearrangement links TRBV5-1 to TRBJ1-6; possibly TRBD1 for D (5 bases). Germline V CDR1 and CDR2: SGHRS, YFSETQ. This CDR3 contains 15 residues. Trimming removed 0 bases at V and 9 bases at J, with 13 bases between. CDR3 in amino acids: CASSLADSDSSPLHF. For the CDR3, the DNA is TGCGCCAGCAGCTTGGCCGACAGCGATAGTTCACCCCTCCACTTT. The full variable domain, its missing parts supplied by reference TRBV5-1 and TRBJ1-6, is KAGVTQTPRYLIKTRGQQVTLSCSPISGHRSVSWYQQTPGQGLQFLFEYFSETQRNKGNFPGRFSGRQFSNSRSEMNVSTLELGDSALYLCASSLADSDSSPLHFGNGTRLTVT.

This clonotype has a count of ten or more. This chain uses TRBV20-1 with TRBJ2-1; D perhaps matches TRBD1 (5 bases). The CDR3 runs to 13 residues. Per germline, CDR1 DFQATT and CDR2 SNEGSKA (reference sequence). The V end was cut by 6 bases, the J end by 4 bases, with 13 bases between. The CDR3 here is CSATVQDYNEQFF. The CDR3 DNA follows: TGCAGTGCAACCGTACAGGATTACAATGAGCAGTTCTTC.

In the case of this clonotype: This could be a read error, since a much larger clone is one nucleotide away. The chain joins TRBV13 to TRBJ2-7; possibly TRBD2 for D (7 bases). The CDR3 length is 17 residues. Germline loops: CDR1 PRHDT, CDR2 FYEKMQ (reference sequence). V was clipped by 2 bases and J by 2 bases, with 19 bases between them. CDR3 sequence (DNA): TGTGCCAGCAGCTTAAGGGGGTCGGGGGGAGAAGCCTACGAGCAGTACTTC. Translated, it gives CASSLRGSGGEAYEQYF.